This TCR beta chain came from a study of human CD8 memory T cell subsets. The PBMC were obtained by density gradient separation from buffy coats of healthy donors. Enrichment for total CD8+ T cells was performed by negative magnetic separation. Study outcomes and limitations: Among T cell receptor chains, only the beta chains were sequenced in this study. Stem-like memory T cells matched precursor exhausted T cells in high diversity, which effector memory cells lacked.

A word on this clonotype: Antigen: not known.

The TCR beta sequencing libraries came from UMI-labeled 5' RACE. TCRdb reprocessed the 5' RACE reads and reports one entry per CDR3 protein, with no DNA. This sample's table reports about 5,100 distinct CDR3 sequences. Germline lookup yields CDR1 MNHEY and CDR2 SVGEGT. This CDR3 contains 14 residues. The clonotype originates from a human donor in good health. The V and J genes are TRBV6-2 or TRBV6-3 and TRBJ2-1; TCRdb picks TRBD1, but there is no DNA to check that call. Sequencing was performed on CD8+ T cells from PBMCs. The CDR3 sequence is CASSYGRVPPYAFF.